In its sample, the clone carrying this T cell receptor beta chain was seen once. The V segment lost 3 bases and the J segment 3 bases; nucleotides outside the gene matches: 5. CDR3 length: 16 residues. Germline CDR1 is SGHRS and CDR2 is YFSETQ. In the authors' methods: Estimates of nucleated cell counts were drawn from the amplification of reference gene primers. The data were produced by immunoSEQ multiplex PCR, yet TCRdb's version contains in-frame clones alone and is incomplete. That table is the source of V, J and clone size, and D and trimming were worked out from the DNA. The table includes about 210,000 clones, around 90% detected once. This specimen comes from a study of blood T cell repertoires in COVID-19. Study-wide background: Sites in the United States, Italy and Spain provided acute and convalescent COVID-19 samples. Nucleic acid was either cDNA or gDNA, and it came from T cells, B-cell-depleted T cells, or PBMCs.

This chain joins TRBV5-1 and TRBJ2-1; 11 bases map to TRBD2. The clonotype comes from a man under 40 with acute or convalescent COVID-19. The specimen was peripheral blood. CDR3 protein: CASSSTSGGLYNEQFF. The DNA for the CDR3 is TGCGCCAGCAGCTCCACTAGCGGGGGCCTCTACAATGAGCAGTTCTTC.